This TCR beta chain was identified during a study of response to subunit inactivated influenza vaccine. The CDR3 sequence is 14 residues long. The junction had 7 bases not matched to a gene; V was cut back by 2 bases and J by 5 bases. Germline CDR1 reads DFQATT; CDR2 reads SNEGSKA (reference sequence). MiXCR, run by TCRdb on the RT-PCR reads, gives a single entry per CDR3 protein. The sample holds approximately 530,000 distinct CDR3 sequences, 6.5% to 8% seen once. The source of this sequence is a man between 50 and 69 years old who received an inactivated influenza vaccine. Sequencing was performed on PBMCs from blood, taken approximately 25 months after vaccination. The chain couples TRBV20-1 to TRBJ2-5, with 8 bases matching TRBD2. The CDR3 nucleotides are TGCAGTGCTAGACTGCGGGGGGAACTGGAGACCCAGTACTTC. This translates into CSARLRGELETQYF.